These T cell receptor beta chains were read from a single sample in a study of blood T cell repertoires in COVID-19. Profiling relied on immunoSEQ multiplex PCR, and the TCRdb table lists in-frame clones only, not all of them. The data contain under 150,000 clones, 75% to 90% of them singletons. Sequencing was performed on peripheral blood. The origin of the receptors is a human donor in a cohort sampled during active COVID-19. CDR3s include the opening cysteine and the closing phenylalanine or tryptophan. Fields, in order: J gene, V gene, D gene, clone size, CDR3 protein, CDR3 DNA. D genes are given only for firm matches. Some rows have no size entry. The others give once, few or many, or a class for an expanded clone.

TRBJ1-6 TRBV27 . . CASTASGGTYNSPLHF TGTGCCAGCACCGCCTCGGGGGGCACCTATAATTCACCCCTCCACTTT
TRBJ2-1 TRBV5-6 TRBD2 . CASSLAGSGGWKQFF TGTGCCAGCAGCTTGGCTGGTAGCGGGGGATGGAAGCAGTTCTTC
TRBJ2-3 TRBV6-1 . few CASSEQGSTDTQYF TGTGCCAGCAGTGAACAGGGAAGCACAGATACGCAGTATTTT
TRBJ2-3 TRBV30 . . CAWSKRGTDTQYF TGTGCCTGGAGCAAGAGAGGCACAGATACGCAGTATTTT
TRBJ1-2 TRBV5-5 . once CASSLEPNYGYTF TGTGCCAGCAGCTTGGAGCCGAACTATGGCTACACCTTC
TRBJ2-2 TRBV11-3 TRBD2 . CASSTLGTSGGPGELFF TGTGCCAGCAGTACCTTGGGGACTAGCGGGGGTCCCGGGGAGCTGTTTTTT
TRBJ1-6 TRBV11-3 TRBD1 . CASSPRTGENSPLHF TGTGCCAGCAGCCCCAGGACAGGGGAAAATTCACCCCTCCACTTT
TRBJ1-6 TRBV18 . . CASSPGWGNSPLHF TGTGCCAGCTCACCAGGGTGGGGCAATTCACCCCTCCACTTT
TRBJ1-2 TRBV10-3 TRBD1 . CAISPRTGAVKGYTF TGTGCCATCAGTCCTAGGACAGGGGCGGTAAAGGGCTACACCTTC
TRBJ1-2 TRBV28 . . CASSLKADYGYTF TGTGCCAGCAGTTTAAAGGCGGATTATGGCTACACCTTC
TRBJ1-4 TRBV5-1 . once CASSLAGGGLFF TGCGCCAGCAGCTTGGCGGGGGGAGGGCTGTTTTTT
TRBJ2-3 TRBV19 . . CASNSERTTDTQYF TGTGCCAGTAATTCGGAGCGAACGACAGATACGCAGTATTTT
TRBJ1-2 TRBV19 . few CASSIGLSGYTF TGTGCCAGTAGTATCGGGTTGTCTGGCTACACCTTC
TRBJ1-3 TRBV28 . . CASSLGGWQGGNTIYF TGTGCCAGCAGTTTAGGGGGTTGGCAGGGGGGAAACACCATATATTTT
TRBJ1-1 TRBV18 . . CASSPQRGGEGTEAFF TGTGCCAGCTCACCCCAGAGGGGGGGCGAGGGCACTGAAGCTTTCTTT
TRBJ1-6 TRBV9 . . CASSVEGQDLSALHF TGTGCCAGCAGCGTAGAGGGACAAGACCTGTCGGCCCTCCACTTT
TRBJ1-5 TRBV4-1 TRBD1 . CASSQDDRVGQPQHF TGCGCCAGCAGCCAAGATGACAGGGTGGGTCAGCCCCAGCATTTT
TRBJ1-2 TRBV3-1/TRBV3-2 TRBD1 . CASRRQGDYGYTF TGTGCCAGCAGGCGACAGGGAGACTATGGCTACACCTTC
TRBJ1-4 TRBV30 . . CAMQQGANEKLFF TGTGCCATGCAACAGGGAGCTAATGAAAAACTGTTTTTT
TRBJ2-3 TRBV2 TRBD2 . CASSARLAGGRTDTQYF TGTGCCAGCAGTGCCCGACTAGCGGGGGGGCGGACAGATACGCAGTATTTT
TRBJ1-3 TRBV6-5 . . CASTRDYTIYF TGTGCCAGCACTAGGGACTACACCATATATTTT
TRBJ2-2 TRBV29-1 TRBD2 . CSVVGAGNTGELFF TGCAGCGTTGTAGGAGCGGGAAACACCGGGGAGCTGTTTTTT
TRBJ1-2 TRBV15 . once CATSRGDNGYTF TGTGCCACCAGCAGAGGGGACAACGGCTACACCTTC
TRBJ2-2 TRBV9 TRBD2 . CASSVIPKSSGTVNTGELFF TGTGCCAGCAGCGTCATCCCTAAGTCTAGCGGGACGGTAAACACCGGGGAGCTGTTTTTT
TRBJ2-7 TRBV9 . . CASSVASGPTYEQYF TGTGCCAGCAGCGTGGCGTCAGGCCCAACCTACGAGCAGTACTTC
TRBJ2-5 TRBV6-2/TRBV6-3 . . CASSSLGRETQYF TGTGCCAGCAGCTCGCTGGGGCGCGAGACCCAGTACTTC
TRBJ2-5 TRBV7-2 TRBD1 . CASSSDRGRETQYF TGTGCCAGCAGCTCTGACAGGGGGCGAGAGACCCAGTACTTC
TRBJ1-2 TRBV20-1 . . CSASQVLYGYTF TGCAGTGCTAGTCAGGTACTCTATGGCTACACCTTC
TRBJ1-2 TRBV4-1 . few CASSLHRTQGYTF TGCGCCAGCAGCCTGCACAGGACGCAAGGCTACACCTTC
TRBJ2-5 TRBV18 . . CASSPRHQETQYF TGTGCCAGCTCACCGAGGCACCAAGAGACCCAGTACTTC
TRBJ2-6 TRBV5-4 TRBD1 once CASSSRIGGRGANVLTF TGTGCCAGCAGCTCGCGAATAGGGGGCAGAGGGGCCAACGTCCTGACTTTC
TRBJ2-7 TRBV6-1 . . CASSEKGGRTDEQYF TGTGCCAGCAGTGAAAAGGGAGGACGTACGGACGAGCAGTACTTC
TRBJ1-3 TRBV20-1 . . CSAAGGNTIYF TGCAGTGCGGCAGGGGGAAACACCATATATTTT
TRBJ2-7 TRBV5-6 . . CASSLVAGGNLYEF .
TRBJ2-7 TRBV6-6 TRBD1 . CASINPGQGIDEQYF TGTGCCAGCATCAACCCGGGACAGGGGATCGACGAGCAGTACTTC
TRBJ2-1 TRBV5-4 TRBD2 . CASTSGGAGNEQFF TGTGCCAGCACGAGCGGGGGGGCCGGCAATGAGCAGTTCTTC
TRBJ2-5 TRBV7-6 TRBD2 . CASSSSGREDETQYF TGTGCCAGCAGTTCAAGCGGGAGAGAAGATGAGACCCAGTACTTC